This T cell receptor (beta chain) was sequenced during a study of cytomegalovirus exposure and HLA in healthy donors. General study results and limits: For cytomegalovirus status, the classifier reportedly gave diagnoses with high specificity and sensitivity. Exclusion as indistinguishable affected some V segments, including TRBV6-2 and TRBV6-3.

As regards this clone: As yet, its antigen is unknown. Relative to the germline gene, one junction end is altered; a read error may explain this.

Germline CDR1 reads SGDLS; CDR2 reads YYNGEE. This CDR3 has 14 amino acids. Amplification used 60 Vbeta primers and 13 Jbeta primers. The data were produced by immunoSEQ multiplex PCR, yet TCRdb's version contains in-frame clones alone and is incomplete. The sample has about 180,000 clones; approximately 80% are singletons. Material for sequencing was PBMCs. This chain links TRBV9 with TRBJ1-5, with unresolved D. This receptor was identified in a woman aged 50 to 60 in good health and CMV-seronegative. The CDR3 is CASNVDPFEGPQHF. DNA for the CDR3: TGTGCCAGCAACGTAGACCCATTCGAGGGGCCCCAGCATTTT.